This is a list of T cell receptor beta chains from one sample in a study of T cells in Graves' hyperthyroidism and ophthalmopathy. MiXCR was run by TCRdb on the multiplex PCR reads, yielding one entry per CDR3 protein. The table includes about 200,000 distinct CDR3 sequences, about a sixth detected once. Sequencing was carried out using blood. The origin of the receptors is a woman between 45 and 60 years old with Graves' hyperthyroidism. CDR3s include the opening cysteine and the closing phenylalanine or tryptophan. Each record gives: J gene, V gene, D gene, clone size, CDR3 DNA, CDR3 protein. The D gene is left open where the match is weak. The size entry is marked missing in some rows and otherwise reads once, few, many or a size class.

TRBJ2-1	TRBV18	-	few	TGTGCCAGCTCACCACAGGGTAGTTTTGGGGGTGAGCAGTTCTTC	CASSPQGSFGGEQFF
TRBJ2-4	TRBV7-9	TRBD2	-	TGTGCCAGCAGCTTAGCATCGCGGGGAGGGAAAAACATTCAGTACTTC	CASSLASRGGKNIQYF
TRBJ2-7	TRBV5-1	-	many	TGCGCCAGCAGCCCGGGCGGGGCCTCCTACGAGCAGTACTTC	CASSPGGASYEQYF
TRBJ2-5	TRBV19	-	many	TGTGCCAGTAGACGTGGCCTATCGCCCCAAGAGACCCAGTACTTC	CASRRGLSPQETQYF
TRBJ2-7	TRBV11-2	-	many	TGTGCCAGCAGCTTATTTGTCTACGAGCAGTACTTC	CASSLFVYEQYF
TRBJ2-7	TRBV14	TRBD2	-	TGTGCCAGCAGCCGTGGAATAATAGCGGGACGATCCTACGAGCAGTACTTC	CASSRGIIAGRSYEQYF
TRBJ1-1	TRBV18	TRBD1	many	TGTGCCAGCTCAAATCGGGACAGGGTGACTGAAGCTTTCTTT	CASSNRDRVTEAFF
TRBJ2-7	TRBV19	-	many	TGTGCCAGTAGTATAGTCGAGGGATCGGGGCAGTACTTC	CASSIVEGSGQYF
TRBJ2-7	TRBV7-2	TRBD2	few	TGTGCCAGCAGCTTAGCTACTAGCGGGAGAACAATTCCCTACGAGCAGTACTTC	CASSLATSGRTIPYEQYF
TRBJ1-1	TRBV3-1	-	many	TGTGCCAGCAGCCAAGCTGCAGGGTTGAACACTGAAGCTTTCTTT	CASSQAAGLNTEAFF
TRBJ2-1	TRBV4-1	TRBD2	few	TGCGCCAGCAGACGTACTAGCGGGAGGACGAACAATGAGCAGTTCTTC	CASRRTSGRTNNEQFF
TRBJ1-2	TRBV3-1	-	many	TGTGCCAGCAGCCCACAGAGTAACTATGGCTACACCTTC	CASSPQSNYGYTF
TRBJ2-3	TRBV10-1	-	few	TGCGCCAGCAGTGATATTTCAGATACGCAGTATTTT	CASSDISDTQYF
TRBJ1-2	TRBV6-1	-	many	TGTGCCAGCAGTGAAACAGTTTCCGATGGCTACACCTTC	CASSETVSDGYTF
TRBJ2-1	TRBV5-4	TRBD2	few	TGTGCCAGCAGCAAACCAGCGGGAGGTACCTACAATGAGCAGTTCTTC	CASSKPAGGTYNEQFF
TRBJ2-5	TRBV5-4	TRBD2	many	TGTGCCAGCAGCAAAACTAGCGGGAGGGAGACCCAGTACTTC	CASSKTSGRETQYF
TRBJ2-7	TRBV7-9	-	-	TGTGCCAGCAGCTTATTAGAGAGCTCCTACGAGCAGTACTTC	CASSLLESSYEQYF
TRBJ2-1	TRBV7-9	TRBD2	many	TGTGCCAGCAGCTCCTCCGTAGGACTAGCCACCTGGGGTGAGCAGTTCTTC	CASSSSVGLATWGEQFF
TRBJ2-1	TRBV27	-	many	TGTGCCAGCAGTTTGGAATCCGCGGCTAGCTCCTACAATGAGCAGTTCTTC	CASSLESAASSYNEQFF
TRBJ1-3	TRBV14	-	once	TGTGCCAGCAGTCAAGACCTGACAGCGATCCTTGGAAACACCATATATTTT	CASSQDLTAILGNTIYF
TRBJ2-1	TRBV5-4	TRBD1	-	TGTGCCAGCAGCGCCCGGGACAGGGGGCAAAGCTCCTACAATGAGCAGTTCTTC	CASSARDRGQSSYNEQFF
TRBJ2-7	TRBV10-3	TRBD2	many	TGTGCCACCGCCGCGACTAGCGGTTCCTACGAGCAGTACTTC	CATAATSGSYEQYF
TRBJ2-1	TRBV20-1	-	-	TGCAGTGCCCTGGACCACTACAATGAGCAGTTCTTC	CSALDHYNEQFF
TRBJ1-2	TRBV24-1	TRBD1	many	TGTGCCACCAGTGCAGCCGGGACAGGGGTTTTTGGCTACACCTTC	CATSAAGTGVFGYTF
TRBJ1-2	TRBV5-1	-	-	TGTGCCAGCAGCTTGGTACAGGCTAACTATGGCTACACCTTC	CASSLVQANYGYTF
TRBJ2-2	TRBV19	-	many	TGTGCCAGCAGGGATTCGAACACCGGGGAGCTGTTTTTT	CASRDSNTGELFF
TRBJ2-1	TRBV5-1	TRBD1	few	TGCGCCAGCAGCTCAACGGGACAGGGATACAATGAGCAGTTCTTC	CASSSTGQGYNEQFF
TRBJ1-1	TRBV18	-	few	TGTGCCAGCTCACCGGGCGACAGCAACACTGAAGCTTTCTTT	CASSPGDSNTEAFF
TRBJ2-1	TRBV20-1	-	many	TGCAGTGCTAGAGATCTGGAAAGCCCCACCTACAATGAGCAGTTCTTC	CSARDLESPTYNEQFF
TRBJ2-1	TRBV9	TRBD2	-	TGTGCCAGCAGCGTAGAGGGGACTAGCGGATACAATGAGCAGTTCTTC	CASSVEGTSGYNEQFF
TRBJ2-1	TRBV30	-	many	TGTGCCTGGGGGCCCCAGAACGAGCAGTTCTTC	CAWGPQNEQFF
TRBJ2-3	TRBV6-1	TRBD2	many	TGTGCCAGCAGTGGCAAAACCGGGACTAGCATGGCAGATACGCAGTATTTT	CASSGKTGTSMADTQYF
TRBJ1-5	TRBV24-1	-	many	TGTGCCACGCAGGGTATAGGGCAGCCCCAGCATTTT	CATQGIGQPQHF
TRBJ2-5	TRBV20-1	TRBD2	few	TGCAGTGCTAGCGGGACTAGCGGGAGAGGACAAGAGACCCAGTACTTC	CSASGTSGRGQETQYF